This is a list of T cell receptor beta chains from one sample in a study of cytomegalovirus exposure and HLA in healthy donors. Only in-frame clones appear in the TCRdb table, and some are missing; sequencing was by immunoSEQ multiplex PCR. Of some 350,000 clones listed, roughly 87% are singletons. What was sequenced was PBMCs. The receptors shown here come from a woman in her twenties or thirties in good health and CMV-seropositive. The CDR3 runs from the conserved cysteine through the conserved F or W. The order of the fields is J gene, D gene, V gene, clone size, CDR3 DNA, CDR3 protein. D genes are given only for firm matches. The size entry is marked missing in some rows and otherwise reads once, few, many or a size class.

J: TRBJ1-4
D: TRBD1
V: TRBV28
size: -
DNA: TGTGCCAGCAGTCCCCGACAGGGGAGAGAAAAACTGTTTTTT
CDR3: CASSPRQGREKLFF

J: TRBJ1-2
D: TRBD1
V: TRBV6-5
size: -
DNA: TGTGCCAGCAGTTACTCGCTAGGGACAGACTATGGCTACACCTTC
CDR3: CASSYSLGTDYGYTF

J: TRBJ2-3
D: TRBD2
V: TRBV27
size: -
DNA: TGTGCTTCGACTAGCGGTCGGAGTACGCAGTATTTT
CDR3: CASTSGRSTQYF

J: TRBJ1-1
D: -
V: TRBV5-1
size: -
DNA: TGCGCCAGCAGCTTGGAGTCGAGCAGGCCGAACACTGAAGCTTTCTTT
CDR3: CASSLESSRPNTEAFF

J: TRBJ2-7
D: TRBD2
V: TRBV2
size: -
DNA: TGTGCCAGCAGTGAAGACCGGGGACTAGCCCACGAGCAGTACTTC
CDR3: CASSEDRGLAHEQYF

J: TRBJ2-3
D: -
V: TRBV11-2
size: -
DNA: TGTGCCAGCAGCTTAAGGCACGTCCCCAGCACAGATACGCAGTATTTT
CDR3: CASSLRHVPSTDTQYF

J: TRBJ2-7
D: TRBD1
V: TRBV6-6
size: -
DNA: TGTGCCAGCAGTTCACCGGACAGGGCATCTACCTACGAGCAGTACTTC
CDR3: CASSSPDRASTYEQYF

J: TRBJ2-1
D: TRBD1
V: TRBV6-5
size: -
DNA: TGTGCCAGCAGAACCCACAGGGGGACCTACAATGAGCAGTTCTTC
CDR3: CASRTHRGTYNEQFF

J: TRBJ2-5
D: -
V: TRBV7-2
size: -
DNA: TGTGCCAGCAGCTTATTTTCAGGGAAGGGAGAGACCCAGTACTTC
CDR3: CASSLFSGKGETQYF

J: TRBJ1-4
D: -
V: TRBV28
size: -
DNA: TGTGCCAGCAGGCGAACCCTAATTACTAATGAAAAACTGTTTTTT
CDR3: CASRRTLITNEKLFF

J: TRBJ1-3
D: -
V: TRBV29-1
size: -
DNA: TGCAGCGTTGTCGGGGTGAGAAACACCATATATTTT
CDR3: CSVVGVRNTIYF

J: TRBJ2-7
D: -
V: TRBV29-1
size: -
DNA: TGCAGCGTTGGACAGTACGAGCAGTACTTC
CDR3: CSVGQYEQYF

J: TRBJ2-1
D: TRBD1
V: TRBV5-6
size: -
DNA: TGTGCCAGCAGCCGGGACAGGGAACATGAGCAGTTCTTC
CDR3: CASSRDREHEQFF

J: TRBJ2-3
D: TRBD2
V: TRBV30
size: once
DNA: TGTGCCTGGAGTGAGGTTGCGGGAGCGGGAGATACGCAGTATTTT
CDR3: CAWSEVAGAGDTQYF

J: TRBJ2-7
D: TRBD1
V: TRBV7-8
size: -
DNA: TGTGCCAGCAGCTTAGCGGGACAGTCCTACGAGCAGTACTTC
CDR3: CASSLAGQSYEQYF

J: TRBJ1-5
D: TRBD1
V: TRBV29-1
size: -
DNA: TGCAGCGTAGCCGACAGGGCTAATCAGCCCCAGCATTTT
CDR3: CSVADRANQPQHF

J: TRBJ1-5
D: TRBD1
V: TRBV11-1
size: -
DNA: TGTGCCAGCAGCCTCGACAGGGAGCAGCCCCAGCATTTT
CDR3: CASSLDREQPQHF

J: TRBJ2-5
D: TRBD2
V: TRBV4-2
size: -
DNA: TGTGCCAGCAGTAGCGGGAGGTGGGATCAAGAGACCCAGTACTTC
CDR3: CASSSGRWDQETQYF

J: TRBJ1-1
D: TRBD1
V: TRBV6-6
size: once
DNA: TGTGCCAGCAGGGACAGGCGGGAGACTGAAGCTTTCTTT
CDR3: CASRDRRETEAFF

J: TRBJ2-7
D: -
V: TRBV7-8
size: -
DNA: TGTGCCAGCAGCTTCGGACCGCTATACGAGCAGTACTTC
CDR3: CASSFGPLYEQYF

J: TRBJ2-1
D: TRBD2
V: TRBV7-3
size: -
DNA: TGTGCCAGCAGCCCGGAAGCGGGAGCGAACAATGAGCAGTTCTTC
CDR3: CASSPEAGANNEQFF

J: TRBJ2-7
D: -
V: TRBV29-1
size: -
DNA: TGCAGCGCAGATGACTTGGGGCGGGGAGAGCAGTACTTC
CDR3: CSADDLGRGEQYF

J: TRBJ2-7
D: -
V: TRBV7-2
size: few
DNA: TGTGCCAGCAGCTACGGACATCCAAGCTCCTACGAGCAGTACTTC
CDR3: CASSYGHPSSYEQYF

J: TRBJ1-6
D: -
V: TRBV5-6
size: -
DNA: TGTGCCAGCAGCTTGGGGCTGCTGGGACCCCTCCACTTT
CDR3: CASSLGLLGPLHF

J: TRBJ2-7
D: TRBD2
V: TRBV14
size: -
DNA: TGTGCCAGCAGCCCGGGACTAGCTCCCCAAGGCTCCTACGAGCAGTACTTC
CDR3: CASSPGLAPQGSYEQYF

J: TRBJ2-7
D: TRBD1
V: TRBV27
size: -
DNA: TGTGCCAGCAGTTCTCGACAGGGCCGAGACGAGCAGTACTTC
CDR3: CASSSRQGRDEQYF

J: TRBJ2-3
D: -
V: TRBV11-2
size: -
DNA: TGTGCCAGCAGCTTTGAAATGCTACCCACAGATACGCAGTATTTT
CDR3: CASSFEMLPTDTQYF

J: TRBJ2-1
D: -
V: TRBV7-6
size: -
DNA: TGTGCCAGCAGCTTAGTACCGGGAGCGGGCAATGAGCAGTTCTTC
CDR3: CASSLVPGAGNEQFF

J: TRBJ1-4
D: TRBD1
V: TRBV7-6
size: -
DNA: TGTGCCAGCAGCGCTCGGACAGGGAGGGGTGAAAAACTGTTTTTT
CDR3: CASSARTGRGEKLFF

J: TRBJ2-5
D: -
V: TRBV4-3
size: -
DNA: TGCGCCAGCAGCCAAGACAGGCTGTTCAAGAACACCCAGTACTTC
CDR3: CASSQDRLFKNTQYF

J: TRBJ1-3
D: TRBD1
V: TRBV5-1
size: -
DNA: TGCGCCAGCAGCATCGGGACAGGAGGGAACACCATATATTTT
CDR3: CASSIGTGGNTIYF

J: TRBJ1-1
D: -
V: TRBV2
size: -
DNA: TGTGCCAGCAGAGACCCCGGTGGAACTTTCTTT
CDR3: CASRDPGGTFF

J: TRBJ2-6
D: -
V: TRBV7-8
size: -
DNA: TGTGCCAGCAGCTTATTGAGGACTGGGGCCAACGTCCTGACTTTC
CDR3: CASSLLRTGANVLTF

J: TRBJ2-7
D: TRBD1
V: TRBV6-5
size: once
DNA: TGTGCCAGCAGTTATTACAGGGGGGTCTACGAGCAGTACTTC
CDR3: CASSYYRGVYEQYF

J: TRBJ2-7
D: -
V: TRBV21-1
size: -
DNA: TGTGCCAGCAGCAAGTGGGTACGATTCTACGAGCAGTACTTC
CDR3: CASSKWVRFYEQYF

J: TRBJ2-4
D: -
V: TRBV4-1
size: -
DNA: TGCGCCAGCAGCCAAGGCCCGGACCCACGAAACTACGGCAAAAACATTCAGTACTTC
CDR3: CASSQGPDPRNYGKNIQYF

J: TRBJ2-4
D: TRBD2
V: TRBV10-3
size: -
DNA: TGTGCCATCAGTGACGGGGTAGCGGGGGGGGACATTCAGTACTTC
CDR3: CAISDGVAGGDIQYF

J: TRBJ2-2
D: TRBD2
V: TRBV4-3
size: -
DNA: TGCGCCAGCAGCCAAGATGGTGGACTAGCAGTGGCCGGGGAGCTGTTTTTT
CDR3: CASSQDGGLAVAGELFF

J: TRBJ2-7
D: TRBD2
V: TRBV7-2
size: -
DNA: TGTGCCAGCAGCTCGGGACTAGCGGGGGGCGAGCAGTACTTC
CDR3: CASSSGLAGGEQYF

J: TRBJ2-7
D: -
V: TRBV19
size: few
DNA: TGTGCCAGTACGCCCCGGGGGCAATACTACGAGCAGTACTTC
CDR3: CASTPRGQYYEQYF

J: TRBJ1-5
D: -
V: TRBV30
size: -
DNA: TGTGCCTGGAGTGTTGGCGGGGGCGATCAGCCCCAGCATTTT
CDR3: CAWSVGGGDQPQHF